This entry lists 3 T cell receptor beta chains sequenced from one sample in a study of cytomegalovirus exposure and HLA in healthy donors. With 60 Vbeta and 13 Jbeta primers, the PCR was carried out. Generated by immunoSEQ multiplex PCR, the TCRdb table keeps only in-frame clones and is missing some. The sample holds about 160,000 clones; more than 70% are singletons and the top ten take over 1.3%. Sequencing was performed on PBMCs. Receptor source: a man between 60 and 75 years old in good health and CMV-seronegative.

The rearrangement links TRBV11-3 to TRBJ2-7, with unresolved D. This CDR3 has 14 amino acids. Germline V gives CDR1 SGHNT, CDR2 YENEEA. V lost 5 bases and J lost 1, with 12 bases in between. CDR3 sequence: CASSQYTESYEQYF. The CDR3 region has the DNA TGTGCCAGCAGCCAGTATACAGAGTCCTACGAGCAGTACTTC.

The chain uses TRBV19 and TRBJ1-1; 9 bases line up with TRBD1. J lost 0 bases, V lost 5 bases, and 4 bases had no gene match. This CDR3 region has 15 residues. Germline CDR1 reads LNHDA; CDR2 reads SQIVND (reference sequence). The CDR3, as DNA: TGTGCCAGTAGTGAGGACAGGGGAATGAACACTGAAGCTTTCTTT. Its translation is CASSEDRGMNTEAFF.

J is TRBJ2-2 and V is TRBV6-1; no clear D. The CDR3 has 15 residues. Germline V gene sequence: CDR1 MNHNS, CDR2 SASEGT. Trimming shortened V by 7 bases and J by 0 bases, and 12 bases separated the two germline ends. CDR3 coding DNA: TGTGCCAGCATCCGAGTCCTCGCGAACACCGGGGAGCTGTTTTTT. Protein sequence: CASIRVLANTGELFF.